These 4 T cell receptor beta chains originate from one sample sequenced in a study of graft-versus-host responses after intestinal transplantation. Their specific antigens are unknown. Assay: immunoSEQ multiplex PCR; the TCRdb copy retains only in-frame clones and omits some. Of about 70,000 clones detected, under 90% appear once; the ten largest clones hold less than 0.45%. This material consisted of unstimulated CD4+ T cells sorted from spleen or lymph node cells, taken before transplant. These receptors originate from a human donor who was the organ donor for an intestinal transplant.

V and J are TRBV19 and TRBJ1-6; D perhaps matches TRBD1 (6 bases). The CDR3 length is 14 residues. Looked up from germline, CDR1 is LNHDA and CDR2 is SQIVND (reference sequence). V lost 3 bases to trimming and J lost 10 bases, with 13 bases between them. The DNA of the CDR3 is TGTGCCAGTAGTATTTCAGGGGTAGGCTCACCCCTCCACTTT. Translation gives CASSISGVGSPLHF. Full variable domain (missing parts from reference TRBV19 and TRBJ1-6): DGGITQSPKYLFRKEGQNVTLSCEQNLNHDAMYWYRQDPGQGLRLIYYSQIVNDFQKGDIAEGYSVSREKKESFPLTVTSAQKNPTAFYLCASSISGVGSPLHFGNGTRLTVT.

The genes are TRBV6-7 and TRBJ1-5; D not resolved. TRBV6-7 is sorted into the ORF group, with uncertain function. The ends were cut back, 2 bases at V and 1 base at J, with 12 bases in the middle. CDR3 length equals 16 residues. The CDR3 sequence is CASSYGGEGSNQPQHF. For the CDR3, the DNA is TGTGCCAGCAGTTACGGCGGGGAAGGGAGCAATCAGCCCCAGCATTTT.

The chain has TRBV5-4 and TRBJ2-1; TRBD1 aligns across 10 bases. Losses at the gene ends were 1 base for V and 6 bases for J; bases not matched to a gene: 7. The length of the CDR3 is 16 residues. From germline, CDR1 is SGHNT and CDR2 YYREEE (reference sequence). DNA for the CDR3: TGTGCCAGCAGCTTGTTTCGGGGACAGGGGATCAATGAGCAGTTCTTC. This translates into CASSLFRGQGINEQFF.

The chain couples TRBV20-1 to TRBJ2-1, with D tentatively TRBD2 (7 bases). V lost 6 bases, J lost 7 bases, and 10 bases lay in between. From germline, CDR1 is DFQATT and CDR2 SNEGSKA (reference sequence). The CDR3 covers 11 residues. CDR3 nucleotides: TGCAGTGCCGGGGGGCGGAATGAGCAGTTCTTC. It codes for CSAGGRNEQFF.